This is a list of T cell receptor beta chains from one sample in a study of cytomegalovirus exposure and HLA in healthy donors. Assay used: immunoSEQ multiplex PCR; TCRdb lists only in-frame clones, some missing. In the table there are some 200,000 clones, 84% of which are singletons. Specimen: PBMCs. The receptors come from a woman in her twenties or thirties in good health and CMV-seropositive. Each CDR3 is given with its conserved first and last residue. A D gene is named only where the DNA matches it firmly. For some rows the clone size is stated as once, few or many, or as a class when expanded; others skip it.

j_call v_call d_call clone_size cdr3_nt cdr3_aa
TRBJ2-1 TRBV29-1 TRBD2 . TGCAGCGTGGGGACTAGCGCGATCTACCTCTCATCAGATAATGAGCAGTTCTTC CSVGTSAIYLSSDNEQFF
TRBJ2-1 TRBV20-1 . . TGCAGTGCCGACGCTAGTGAGCAGTTCTTC CSADASEQFF
TRBJ2-5 TRBV18 TRBD2 . TGTGCCAGCTCACCCCAGGGAGCGGGAGTGGTAGAGACCCAGTACTTC CASSPQGAGVVETQYF
TRBJ2-7 TRBV6-7 . . TGTGCCAGCAGTTTAGTACTCTCCTACGAGCAGTACTTC CASSLVLSYEQYF
TRBJ2-1 TRBV29-1 TRBD2 . TGCAGCGTTGAATTGGGCCTAGCGGGCCTAGGGAGGCAGTTCTTC CSVELGLAGLGRQFF
TRBJ2-7 TRBV27 . . TGTGCCAGCAGTCCCCGACAGGACCCCTACGAGCAGTACTTC CASSPRQDPYEQYF
TRBJ2-1 TRBV5-1 TRBD1 . TGCGCCAGCAGCTCCCAGGACAGGACAAATGAGCAGTTCTTC CASSSQDRTNEQFF
TRBJ1-1 TRBV25-1 . . TGTGCCAGCAGTGTGGGAGGAGGGACTGAAGCTTTCTTT CASSVGGGTEAFF
TRBJ2-7 TRBV13 TRBD2 . TGTGCCAGCAGTAGCGGGAGTTTGGGCGAGCAGTACTTC CASSSGSLGEQYF
TRBJ2-7 TRBV11-2 . . TGTGCCAGCAGCTTAGAGATAGCGGCCTCCTACGAGCAGTACTTC CASSLEIAASYEQYF
TRBJ2-1 TRBV5-1 TRBD1 . TGCGCCAGCAGCGTAAACAGGGGCAATGAGCAGTTCTTC CASSVNRGNEQFF
TRBJ2-3 TRBV28 TRBD2 . TGTGCCAGCAGTGGCGCGGGAGGGCTTCCGGCTACGCAGTATTTT CASSGAGGLPATQYF
TRBJ1-4 TRBV5-1 . . TGCGCCAGCAGCTTGGCACAGGGAGATGAAAAACTGTTTTTT CASSLAQGDEKLFF
TRBJ1-3 TRBV15 . . TGTGCCACCAGCAGAGATGGAAACAGTTTCGGTGGAAACACCATATATTTT CATSRDGNSFGGNTIYF
TRBJ2-3 TRBV5-1 TRBD1 . TGCGCCAGCAGAACGACAGGGGGCGCGAATACGCAGTATTTT CASRTTGGANTQYF
TRBJ1-2 TRBV6-5 . . TGTGCCAGCAGTTACGGAGGACCCCTAGGCTACACCTTC CASSYGGPLGYTF
TRBJ2-2 TRBV30 TRBD1 . TGTGCCACCTCCCCGACAGGGGGGCACGGGGAGCTGTTTTTT CATSPTGGHGELFF
TRBJ1-1 TRBV5-1 TRBD1 . TGCGCCAGCAGCGCTAACCCACAGGGGGCGGTTGAAGCTTTCTTT CASSANPQGAVEAFF
TRBJ2-2 TRBV6-1 . . TGTGCCAGCATCAACGGACAGAAAGACACCGGGGAGCTGTTTTTT CASINGQKDTGELFF
TRBJ2-1 TRBV2 TRBD2 . TGTGCCAGCAGGGAACTAGCGGGAGGTCCCTTAGATGAGCAGTTCTTC CASRELAGGPLDEQFF
TRBJ2-1 TRBV27 . . TGTGCCAGCAGTGGGGTAGGGGGTTTGCGGAATGAGCAGTTCTTC CASSGVGGLRNEQFF
TRBJ1-5 TRBV19 . . TGTGCCAGTAGGTCGACAGAAACCGAGCCCCAGCATTTT CASRSTETEPQHF
TRBJ2-7 TRBV6-5 TRBD2 . TGTGCCAGCAGTGCCCCGAGCGGGGGGGACTACGAGCAGTACTTC CASSAPSGGDYEQYF
TRBJ1-1 TRBV6-6 . . TGTGCCAGCAGTTACTCGCAGGGCGGTAGCACTGAAGCTTTCTTT CASSYSQGGSTEAFF
TRBJ2-2 TRBV2 TRBD2 . TGTGCCAGCAAGTCTAGCGGGAACACCGGGGAGCTGTTTTTT CASKSSGNTGELFF
TRBJ2-7 TRBV10-2 TRBD2 once TGCGCCAGCAGTCGGGGGGCCTACGAGCAGTACTTC CASSRGAYEQYF
TRBJ1-1 TRBV2 . once TGTGCCAGCAGAGCCACAGGGAACACTGAAGCTTTCTTT CASRATGNTEAFF
TRBJ2-1 TRBV6-1 . . TGTGCCAGCAGTGAGCAGGGTGGGACCTACAATGAGCAGTTCTTC CASSEQGGTYNEQFF
TRBJ2-5 TRBV7-7 TRBD2 . TGTGCTAGCAGCTTAGCGGGACTCGAAGAGACCCAGTACTTC CASSLAGLEETQYF
TRBJ2-7 TRBV19 TRBD1 . TGTGCCAGTAGCCTAGGGAGACAGGGCACCTACGAGCAGTACTTC CASSLGRQGTYEQYF
TRBJ2-3 TRBV2 . . TGTGCCAGCAGACCGGGCTTACCGGGAGGGGGCCCAGATACGCAGTATTTT CASRPGLPGGGPDTQYF
TRBJ1-1 TRBV2 . few TGTGCCAGCAGTGGTCAGGACTACACTGAAGCTTTCTTT CASSGQDYTEAFF
TRBJ2-7 TRBV6-5 TRBD1 . TGTGCCAGCAGAGGACAGGGAAGCTCCTACGAGCAGTACTTC CASRGQGSSYEQYF
TRBJ2-7 TRBV4-1 . once TGCGCCAGCAGCCACCCGACGGTTCAGTTTCAAACAGACGAGCAGTACTTC CASSHPTVQFQTDEQYF
TRBJ2-7 TRBV19 . . TGTGCCAGCAATGGACGACATACGGGGTGGGGTTACGAGCAGTACTTC CASNGRHTGWGYEQYF
TRBJ2-7 TRBV13 TRBD1 . TGTGCCAGCAGCAACGACAGGGGCCTGGAGCAGTACTTC CASSNDRGLEQYF
TRBJ2-1 TRBV7-9 TRBD2 . TGTGCCAGCAGCTTAAATATAGCGGGACTATACAATGAGCAGTTCTTC CASSLNIAGLYNEQFF
TRBJ2-2 TRBV9 . . TGTGCCAGCAGCGTAGATCGGAGCACCGGGGAGCTGTTTTTT CASSVDRSTGELFF
TRBJ2-3 TRBV5-1 TRBD2 . TGCGCCAGCTATGCGGGACTAGCGGCAGATACGCAGTATTTT CASYAGLAADTQYF
TRBJ2-7 TRBV19 TRBD2 . TGTGCCAGTAGCACTAGCGGGAGGCCCTACGAGCAGTACTTC CASSTSGRPYEQYF
TRBJ2-7 TRBV27 TRBD2 . TGTGCCAGCAGAACCGGGACTATTCGCGGCGAGCAGTACTTC CASRTGTIRGEQYF
TRBJ2-5 TRBV11-2 TRBD2 . TGTGCCAGCAGCTCGAGGACTAGCGGGGTCCAAGAGACCCAGTACTTC CASSSRTSGVQETQYF
TRBJ2-3 TRBV9 . . TGTGCCAGCAGCCCCTACCACAGACCTAGCACAGATACGCAGTATTTT CASSPYHRPSTDTQYF
TRBJ2-3 TRBV9 TRBD2 . TGTGCCAGCAGCGCGGGACTAGCGGGAGCGAAGGTCACAGATACGCAGTATTTT CASSAGLAGAKVTDTQYF
TRBJ1-1 TRBV6-5 . . TGTGCCAGCAGTCAACAGGTGAACACTGAAGCTTTCTTT CASSQQVNTEAFF
TRBJ2-3 TRBV6-5 TRBD1 . TGTGCCAGCACCGACAGGGGGCCCGCAGATACGCAGTATTTT CASTDRGPADTQYF
TRBJ2-1 TRBV6-1 TRBD2 . TGTGCCAGCAGTGCTTTGGCTAGCGGGAGCGCTGAGCAGTTCTTC CASSALASGSAEQFF
TRBJ2-7 TRBV11-3 TRBD1 . TGTGCCAGCAGCTTAGACTTCGGGACAGAGATGTCGGGCGAGCAGTACTTC CASSLDFGTEMSGEQYF
TRBJ2-5 TRBV2 TRBD2 . TGTGCCAGCAGCGAGGGACTAGCCGAAAGGGGGTGGGAGACCCAGTACTTC CASSEGLAERGWETQYF
TRBJ2-5 TRBV2 . . TGTGCCAGCAGTGAAGGGGGGGTCAGACGAGAGACCCAGTACTTC CASSEGGVRRETQYF
TRBJ2-1 TRBV25-1 . . TGTGCCAGCAGTGAAATCGCTAGTGAGCAGTTCTTC CASSEIASEQFF
TRBJ2-7 TRBV7-6 . . TGTGCCAGCAGCTTAGGGGGGCTCCGGGACATGAACTACGAGCAGTACTTC CASSLGGLRDMNYEQYF
TRBJ1-4 TRBV6-1 TRBD1 . TGTGCCAGCTCACAGGGGGGGGCAACTAATGAAAAACTGTTTTTT CASSQGGATNEKLFF
TRBJ2-7 TRBV19 . few TGTGCCAGTAGCCTAGGACATGGCGAGCAGTACTTC CASSLGHGEQYF
TRBJ2-3 TRBV7-7 TRBD2 . TGTGCTAGCAGCGCGGGGACTAGCGTTACAGATACGCAGTATTTT CASSAGTSVTDTQYF
TRBJ1-1 TRBV5-6 TRBD1 . TGTGCCAGCAGCCTCTGGACAGGCATGAACACTGAAGCTTTCTTT CASSLWTGMNTEAFF
TRBJ2-7 TRBV2 TRBD1 . TGTGCCAGCAGTGAAGCGCTTGAGGGGGACAGGGATCTCTACGAGCAGTACTTC CASSEALEGDRDLYEQYF
TRBJ2-1 TRBV5-1 TRBD2 . TGCGCCAGCAGAGCGGAACTAGCGGGAGGTGTGTCCTACAATGAGCAGTTCTTC CASRAELAGGVSYNEQFF